What follows describes a single T cell receptor beta chain. Its antigen is not known. The data were obtained in a study of metastatic and nonmetastatic thyroid tumors. About the study: The comparison covered peripheral blood and tumor or nodule tissue in malignant and benign thyroid patients.

Overall study results and limits: Reported TCR beta diversity, measured in blood and tumor, was significantly higher for malignant thyroid tumors than for benign nodules.

In the original analysis: Construction of a distant-metastasis classifier for papillary thyroid cancer relied on CDR3 differences across clinicopathological groups. TCRdb reassembled clones from the PCR reads with MiXCR. The V and J calls reflect TCRdb's pipeline rather than the authors' work. The sample includes about 8,000 clones, around 30% of them seen just once. All patients were treatment-naive before thyroid surgery. Trimming took 0 bases from V and 2 from J, leaving 13 bases between them. The CDR3 consists of 16 residues. Germline V CDR1 and CDR2: SGHNT, YENEEA. This sequence joins TRBV11-3 and TRBJ1-2, with D hard to call. The specimen was tumor tissue. This clonotype was sampled from a male donor with papillary thyroid cancer or a benign thyroid nodule (not recorded which). Some clones in this sample may be carry-over from other donors' samples. In nucleotides, the CDR3 is TGTGCCAGCAGCTTAGAAGTTCGGGGAGGGAACTATGGCTACACCTTC. Translating gives CASSLEVRGGNYGYTF.